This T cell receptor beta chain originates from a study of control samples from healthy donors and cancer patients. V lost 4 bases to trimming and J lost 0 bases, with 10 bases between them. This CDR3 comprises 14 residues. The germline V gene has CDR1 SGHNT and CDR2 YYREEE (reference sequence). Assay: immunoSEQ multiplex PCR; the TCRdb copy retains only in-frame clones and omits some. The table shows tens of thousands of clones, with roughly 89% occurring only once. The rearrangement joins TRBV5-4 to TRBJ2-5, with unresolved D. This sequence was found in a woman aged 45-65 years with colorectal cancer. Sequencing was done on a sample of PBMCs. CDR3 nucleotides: TGTGCCAGCAGCCCCTGGTGGGACCAAGAGACCCAGTACTTC. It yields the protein CASSPWWDQETQYF.